What follows are 8 T cell receptor beta chains derived from one specimen sequenced in a study of blood T cell repertoires in COVID-19. Assay used: immunoSEQ multiplex PCR; TCRdb lists only in-frame clones, some missing. Of more than 350,000 clones in the sample, approximately 87% were seen once. Sequenced: PBMCs or T cells enriched from blood (not recorded which). All receptors derive from a woman in her 50s who had recovered from COVID-19.

The chain joins TRBV5-1 to TRBJ2-3; a weak D match, TRBD2 (6 bases). Germline loops: CDR1 SGHRS, CDR2 YFSETQ. The CDR3 runs to 11 residues. Trimming shortened V by 5 bases and J by 8 bases, and 9 bases separated the two germline ends. CDR3 sequence (DNA): TGCGCCAGCAGTTCCGGGGGTACGCAGTATTTT. Protein: CASSSGGTQYF.

The CDR3 is CASSPLAGAPGTGELFF. The CDR3 DNA reads TGTGCCAGCAGTCCTCTAGCGGGGGCTCCGGGTACCGGGGAGCTGTTTTTT. The chain links TRBV2 to TRBJ2-2; 10 bases align to TRBD2. The V gene end was trimmed by 5 bases and the J gene end by 5 bases; junction bases not matched to a gene: 11. This CDR3 spans 17 amino acids. The germline V gene has CDR1 SNHLY and CDR2 FYNNEI.

V gene TRBV7-9 combines with J gene TRBJ1-1; D gene unclear. Trimming removed 4 bases from V and 2 bases from J, with 14 bases in between. CDR3 size: 15 residues. Per the germline V gene, CDR1 is SEHNR and CDR2 is FQNEAQ (reference sequence). The CDR3 here is CASSYRTDINTEAFF. In DNA, the CDR3 is TGTGCCAGCAGCTACAGAACAGACATAAACACTGAAGCTTTCTTT.

The V gene is TRBV4-1, the J gene TRBJ2-3; TRBD2 might be the D (7 bases). V dropped 0 bases and J dropped 0 bases, with 19 bases sitting between them. Germline CDR1 MGHRA, CDR2 YSYEKL. This CDR3 comprises 19 residues. The CDR3 is CASSQDGFLRGASTDTQYF. The CDR3 DNA reads as TGCGCCAGCAGCCAAGATGGGTTTCTTCGGGGGGCTAGCACAGATACGCAGTATTTT.

The chain uses TRBV28 and TRBJ1-2, with D unresolved. The ends were cut back, 2 bases at V and 2 bases at J, with 9 bases in the middle. Germline CDR1 reads MDHEN; CDR2 reads SYDVKM. The CDR3 contains 14 residues. In DNA, the CDR3 is TGTGCCAGCAGTTTAGATACAGAAAACTATGGCTACACCTTC. The encoded protein is CASSLDTENYGYTF.

The chain recombines TRBV15 with TRBJ1-6; the D gene is possibly TRBD1 (5 bases). Trimming removed 5 bases from V and 6 bases from J, with 14 bases in between. CDR1 is LNHNV and CDR2 is YYDKDF in the germline V gene (reference sequence). There are 15 residues in the CDR3. The CDR3 sequence is CATSEEEGSNSPLHF. In DNA form, the CDR3 reads TGTGCCACCAGCGAGGAGGAGGGGTCTAATTCACCCCTCCACTTT.

This clone appeared a few times. The chain links TRBV7-9 to TRBJ2-1, with D tentatively TRBD1 (6 bases). The CDR3 loop spans 14 amino acids. CDR1 is SEHNR and CDR2 is FQNEAQ in the germline V gene (reference sequence). V shed 4 bases and J shed 10 bases, with 17 bases lying between them. The CDR3 DNA is TGTGCCAGCAGCTCCCAGGACAGTGGCGGGGAGCAGTTCTTC. The encoded protein is CASSSQDSGGEQFF.

The V call is TRBV15, the J call TRBJ2-5, with 11 nucleotides matching TRBD2. CDR1 is LNHNV, CDR2 YYDKDF, per germline (reference sequence). This CDR3 is 18 amino acids long. The junction had 13 bases not matched to a gene; V was cut back by 2 bases and J by 5 bases. CDR3 amino acids: CATSRKISGGALRETQYF. As DNA, the CDR3 is TGTGCCACCAGCAGAAAAATTAGCGGGGGGGCATTACGTGAGACCCAGTACTTC.